The 9 T cell receptor beta chains below were found in one sample sequenced in a study of T-cell memory formation after mild COVID-19. TCRdb fed the 5' RACE reads into MiXCR, producing one record per CDR3 protein. The table includes 300,000 to 350,000 distinct CDR3 sequences, roughly a fifth detected once. The material sequenced was PBMCs or a T cell subset sorted from them (not recorded which). The receptors stem from a young man who had mild COVID-19 (a few samples of this study predate the infection). Cell type and time point are not known.

The chain carries TRBV5-1 and TRBJ2-6; D is unclear. Per the germline V gene, CDR1 is SGHRS and CDR2 is YFSETQ. The CDR3 consists of 16 residues. The V gene lost 3 bases and the J gene lost 0 bases, with 10 bases spanning the gap. The CDR3 sequence: CASSSPLNSGANVLTF. CDR3 nucleotides: TGCGCCAGCAGCTCCCCTCTAAACTCTGGGGCCAACGTCCTGACTTTC.

J is TRBJ1-2 and V is TRBV4-1; D gene uncertain. The germline V and J ends were trimmed by 3 bases and 1 base, with 9 bases remaining between them. The germline V gene has CDR1 MGHRA and CDR2 YSYEKL. This CDR3 region has 14 residues. CDR3 sequence (DNA): TGCGCCAGCAGCCAGCTAGACCTTAACTATGGCTACACCTTC. It yields the protein CASSQLDLNYGYTF.

This clonotype has just a few counts. The J gene is TRBJ2-2, the V gene TRBV29-1; D remains ambiguous. Germline V gene data show CDR1 as SQVTM and CDR2 as ANQGSEA. V was cut by 8 bases and J by 0 bases, with 10 bases left in between. This CDR3 contains 13 residues. The CDR3 spells CSTWTSNTGELFF. CDR3 coding DNA: TGCAGCACTTGGACCTCGAACACCGGGGAGCTGTTTTTT.

This clonotype was seen a few times. The chain recombines TRBV9 with TRBJ2-3; no definite D call. Trimming took 4 bases from V and 0 from J, leaving 15 bases between them. CDR3 length: 16 amino acids. CDR1 is SGDLS and CDR2 is YYNGEE in the germline V gene. The CDR3 nucleotides are TGTGCCAGCAGCTTCTCGACGGACCCTAGCACAGATACGCAGTATTTT. This gives the protein CASSFSTDPSTDTQYF. Based on the CDR3 plus reference TRBV9 and TRBJ2-3, the full variable domain is DSGVTQTPKHLITATGQRVTLRCSPRSGDLSVYWYQQSLDQGLQFLIQYYNGEERAKGNILERFSAQQFPDLHSELNLSSLELGDSALYFCASSFSTDPSTDTQYFGPGTRLTVL.

There are a few counts of this clonotype. As DNA, the CDR3 is TGTGCCAGCTCACTGGACGTATCCGAGCAGTACGTC. Its translation is CASSLDVSEQYV. The chain links TRBV18 to TRBJ2-7; D unresolved. Germline V gene lookup returns CDR1 KGHSH and CDR2 LQKENI. The CDR3 covers 12 residues. V lost 4 bases and J 6 bases, leaving 10 bases between the germline ends.

The sample holds a few counts of this clonotype. J is TRBJ2-3 and V is TRBV9, with D unclear. The CDR3 contains 16 residues. CDR1 SGDLS and CDR2 YYNGEE come from the germline V gene. V was shortened by 0 bases and J by 1 base, with 12 bases between the two germline ends. CDR3 protein: CASSVEPTWGTDTQYF. CDR3 nucleotides: TGTGCCAGCAGCGTAGAGCCCACCTGGGGCACAGATACGCAGTATTTT. The full variable domain, with the rest looked up from reference TRBV9 and TRBJ2-3, is DSGVTQTPKHLITATGQRVTLRCSPRSGDLSVYWYQQSLDQGLQFLIQYYNGEERAKGNILERFSAQQFPDLHSELNLSSLELGDSALYFCASSVEPTWGTDTQYFGPGTRLTVL.

The V call is TRBV5-1, the J call TRBJ2-7, with 8 nucleotides matching TRBD2. Germline V gene lookup returns CDR1 SGHRS and CDR2 YFSETQ. V was clipped by 5 bases and J by 2 bases; unmatched bases: 6. The CDR3 has 14 amino acids. CDR3 loop: CASRPRGGPYEQYF. The CDR3 coding sequence is TGCGCCAGCAGACCCCGGGGGGGCCCCTACGAGCAGTACTTC.

J is TRBJ2-3 and V is TRBV19; tentatively, D is TRBD2 (7 bases). The CDR3 sequence is 15 residues long. Germline V lookup: CDR1 LNHDA, CDR2 SQIVND (reference sequence). V lost 5 bases and J 2 bases, leaving 14 bases between the germline ends. DNA of the CDR3: TGTGCCAGTAGTGTGGGGGGGCGAGTCACAGATACGCAGTATTTT. As protein: CASSVGGRVTDTQYF.

This sequence joins TRBV4-3 and TRBJ2-3; D is undetermined. V lost 0 bases and J 5 bases, leaving 6 bases between the germline ends. This CDR3 has 13 amino acids. Germline-derived CDR1 and CDR2 are LGHNA and YSLEER. CDR3 DNA: TGCGCCAGCAGCCAAGATAGAGAAGATACGCAGTATTTT. This translates into CASSQDREDTQYF.